The T cell receptor beta chain under discussion was sequenced for a study of blood T cell repertoires in COVID-19. Repertoires were generated with immunoSEQ multiplex PCR, while TCRdb's copy carries only in-frame clones and drops some. The sample lists fewer than 350,000 clones, about 85% occurring once. V gave up 4 bases and J gave up 2 bases, with 8 bases separating them. This CDR3 has 12 residues. Germline CDR1 reads SQVTM; CDR2 reads ANQGSEA. This clone was observed a single time. The chain employs TRBV29-1 and TRBJ2-5; D gene uncertain. The sample taken for sequencing was PBMCs or T cells enriched from blood (not recorded which). The sequence came from a woman aged 45-60 years who had recovered from COVID-19. This CDR3 is CSVGRPQETQYF. The CDR3 DNA is TGCAGCGTTGGGCGGCCTCAAGAGACCCAGTACTTC.